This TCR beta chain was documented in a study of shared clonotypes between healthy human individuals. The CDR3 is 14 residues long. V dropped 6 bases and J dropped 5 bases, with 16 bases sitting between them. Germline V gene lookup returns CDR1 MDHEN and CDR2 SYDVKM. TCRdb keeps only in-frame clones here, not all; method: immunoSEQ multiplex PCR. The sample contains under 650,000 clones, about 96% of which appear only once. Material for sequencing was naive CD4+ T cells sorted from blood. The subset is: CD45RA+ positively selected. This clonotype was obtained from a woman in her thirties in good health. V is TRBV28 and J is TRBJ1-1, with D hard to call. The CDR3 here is CASSPPRVGTEAFF. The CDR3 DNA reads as TGTGCCAGCAGCCCCCCCCGCGTGGGGACTGAAGCTTTCTTT.